Here is one T cell receptor beta chain with its context. No antigen is known for it. The data derive from a study of T cell responses to AZD1222 COVID-19 vaccine. Findings of the study overall: Spike-wide vaccine-associated CD4 TCRs dominated at 160-218 and 743-854. Spike-specific TCR breadth and depth were elevated following two AZD1222 doses.

The CDR3 covers 17 residues. V was pared by 0 bases and J by 2 bases, with 9 bases of the junction left unmatched. In germline, CDR1 is SGDLS, CDR2 YYNGEE. The method was immunoSEQ multiplex PCR; TCRdb's version includes in-frame clones alone and lacks a portion of them. The profile shows about 140,000 clones, roughly nine tenths of them singletons. The chain is built from TRBV9 and TRBJ1-2; 8 bases map to TRBD1. Sample: peripheral blood, taken on day 0 of AZD1222 vaccination. This TCR came from an adult in good health. The DNA for the CDR3 is TGTGCCAGCAGCGTAGCCTCAGGGGGCTGGGGAAACTATGGCTACACCTTC. It is translated as CASSVASGGWGNYGYTF.